Listed below are T cell receptor beta chains from one sample, sequenced in a study of blood T cell repertoires in COVID-19. Sequencing was performed with immunoSEQ multiplex PCR; in TCRdb, only in-frame clones are kept and a portion is missing. Of 350,000 to 550,000 clones detected, roughly nine tenths appear once; the ten largest clones hold approximately 2%. Sequencing input: PBMCs or T cells enriched from blood (not recorded which). The receptors shown here come from a woman aged 18-29 years with acute COVID-19. Both conserved end residues are trimmed from each CDR3.

V gene	J gene	CDR3 protein
TRBV7-9	TRBJ2-7	ASSFDGGGEIRQY
TRBV18	TRBJ1-1	ASSPDRGGMNTEAF
TRBV6-5	TRBJ2-1	ASRIYWAGNEQF
TRBV4-1	TRBJ2-1	ASSQPPGSGVSHEQF
TRBV2	TRBJ1-2	ASSEDRDSGYT
TRBV19	TRBJ2-5	ASSTLDQETQY
TRBV7-2	TRBJ1-4	ASSLAPTATNEKLF
TRBV10-1	TRBJ1-5	ASKGTGLLIQPQH
TRBV2	TRBJ2-2	ASSEAGTGMNTGELF
TRBV5-4	TRBJ1-1	ASSLSGGVEAF
TRBV29-1	TRBJ2-7	SVGGRGSYEQY
TRBV9	TRBJ1-1	ASSVGGTGEAF
TRBV27	TRBJ1-1	ASRAGSAEAF
TRBV19	TRBJ1-6	ASSISPGNNSPLH
TRBV7-3	TRBJ2-7	ASSLAGSYEQY
TRBV5-1	TRBJ1-1	ASRSGQGNTEAF
TRBV11-2	TRBJ1-6	ASSLSRAGNSPLH
TRBV10-3	TRBJ2-7	AISDGRSSYEQY
TRBV9	TRBJ2-3	ASSPRGAWADTQY
TRBV6-4	TRBJ2-7	ASSPDWQEVHEQY
TRBV3-1/TRBV3-2	TRBJ2-3	ASSRDASTDTQY
TRBV4-3	TRBJ2-3	ASSQDVQGGLGDTQY
TRBV13	TRBJ1-1	ASSSPGQGVNTEAF
TRBV10-2	TRBJ2-7	ASSSGTYEQY
TRBV29-1	TRBJ1-4	SAGTGEKLF
TRBV21-1	TRBJ2-7	ASSKASDAYEQY
TRBV5-6	TRBJ1-1	ASSFRGNTEAF
TRBV5-1	TRBJ2-1	ASSPGRTSYNEQF
TRBV28	TRBJ2-7	ASRTGSYEQY
TRBV6-5	TRBJ1-1	ASRAGSTEAF
TRBV11-2	TRBJ1-2	ASSFLGTPNYGYT
TRBV4-1	TRBJ2-1	ASREGGLSYNEQF
TRBV19	TRBJ2-7	ASSMADRPSYEQY
TRBV9	TRBJ1-2	ASTGQGASYGYT
TRBV24-1	TRBJ2-7	ATGGSLNSRQY
TRBV7-9	TRBJ2-3	ASSITTGTRATDTQY
TRBV24-1	TRBJ2-5	ATSSEWGPETQY
TRBV2	TRBJ1-1	ASRTTGGYTEAF
TRBV25-1	TRBJ2-5	ASSASGQQETQY
TRBV7-9	TRBJ1-3	ASSLVTGTGNTIY
TRBV4-3	TRBJ1-3	ASSQTGSGNTIY
TRBV10-2	TRBJ2-7	ASSVQVGGSKYEQY
TRBV19	TRBJ1-2	ASTPTRLPVHT
TRBV10-3	TRBJ2-3	AISEWGEDTQY
TRBV12-3/TRBV12-4	TRBJ1-5	ASRGQGAQPQH
TRBV14	TRBJ2-7	ASSQYYGYEQY